One sample yielded the 12 T cell receptor beta chains listed below, sequenced in a study of blood T cell repertoires in COVID-19. Produced via immunoSEQ multiplex PCR; TCRdb's table is partial and in-frame only. This table has 100,000 to 150,000 clones, around nine tenths appearing once. The specimen sequenced was peripheral blood. The receptors originated from a human donor in a cohort sampled during active COVID-19.

This clone has a single count. This sequence joins TRBV3-1 (or the pseudogene TRBV3-2) and TRBJ2-1; a weak D match, TRBD2 (6 bases). This CDR3 is 15 amino acids long. Germline lookup yields CDR1 LGHDT and CDR2 YNNKEL (reference sequence). Trimming left V 0 bases short and J 8 bases short, with 14 bases between. The CDR3 here is CASSQEPGSWDEQFF. The DNA of the CDR3 is TGTGCCAGCAGCCAAGAGCCCGGGAGTTGGGATGAGCAGTTCTTC.

This clone was counted only a few times. This chain uses TRBV7-9 with TRBJ2-7; no clear D gene. The V end was cut by 3 bases, the J end by 4 bases, with 4 bases between. This CDR3 has 11 amino acids. Germline values: CDR1 SEHNR, CDR2 FQNEAQ (reference sequence). CDR3 sequence reads: CASSFNYEQYF. Here the CDR3 DNA reads TGTGCCAGCAGCTTTAATTACGAGCAGTACTTC.

The chain recombines TRBV5-1 with TRBJ2-2, with a possible D match to TRBD1 (5 bases). This CDR3 has 15 amino acids. Deletions cut 6 bases from V and 4 bases from J, with 16 bases between. In germline, CDR1 is SGHRS, CDR2 YFSETQ. The CDR3 sequence: CASTVNQGSTGELFF. CDR3 in DNA: TGCGCCAGCACCGTAAATCAGGGAAGCACCGGGGAGCTGTTTTTT.

The gene calls are TRBV2 and TRBJ2-7; the match to TRBD1 covers 7 bases. This CDR3 is built from 12 residues. J was trimmed by 3 bases and V by 6 bases; bases with no gene match: 2. Germline V CDR1 and CDR2: SNHLY, FYNNEI. CDR3 sequence: CASRNRGYEQYF. In DNA, the CDR3 is TGTGCCAGCAGAAACAGGGGCTACGAGCAGTACTTC. Drawing the rest from reference TRBV2 and TRBJ2-7, the complete variable domain is EPEVTQTPSHQVTQMGQEVILRCVPISNHLYFYWYRQILGQKVEFLVSFYNNEISEKSEIFDDQFSVERPDGSNFTLKIRSTKLEDSAMYFCASRNRGYEQYFGPGTRLTVT.

On this clone itself: Other DNA sequences from this sample encode an identical CDR3 as well. The rearrangement joins TRBV29-1 to TRBJ2-3; unclear D gene. The CDR3 has 12 residues. Deletions cut 6 bases from V and 3 bases from J, with 10 bases between. Germline V lookup: CDR1 SQVTM, CDR2 ANQGSEA. In DNA, the CDR3 is TGCAGCGTCGATTCGGGTACAGATACGCAGTATTTT. It specifies CSVDSGTDTQYF.

The chain carries TRBV3-1 (or the pseudogene TRBV3-2) and TRBJ2-5, with a weak D call TRBD1 (6 bases). This CDR3 spans 14 amino acids. The germline gives CDR1 LGHDT, CDR2 YNNKEL (reference sequence). V lost 1 base, J lost 5 bases, and 11 bases lay in between. CDR3 sequence reads: CASSQAQGRETQYF. Here the CDR3 DNA reads TGTGCCAGCAGCCAAGCCCAGGGGCGGGAGACCCAGTACTTC.

In its sample, this clone was seen a few times. The gene calls are TRBV27 and TRBJ2-7, with TRBD1 matching over 9 bases. Germline CDR1 reads MNHEY; CDR2 reads SMNVEV (reference sequence). The CDR3 runs 16 residues. V gave up 0 bases and J gave up 4 bases; unmatched junction bases: 7. The CDR3 sequence is CASSLSIYRGPYEQYF. CDR3 nucleotides: TGTGCCAGCAGTTTATCGATTTACAGGGGGCCTTACGAGCAGTACTTC.

The rearrangement joins TRBV11-2 to TRBJ2-7; the match to TRBD2 covers 12 bases. Germline V lookup: CDR1 SGHAT, CDR2 FQNNGV. With 6 bases clipped from V and 2 bases from J, the junction kept 8 bases outside the gene matches. CDR3 length equals 16 residues. The CDR3 sequence: CASSSTSGGSTYEQYF. For the CDR3, the DNA is TGTGCCAGCAGTTCTACTAGCGGGGGGTCGACCTACGAGCAGTACTTC.

V is TRBV7-2 and J is TRBJ2-3; the match to TRBD2 covers 12 bases. Unmatched junction bases numbered 8, after V lost 1 base and J lost 0 bases. CDR3 length equals 19 residues. CDR1 and CDR2 from the germline V gene are SGHTA and FQGNSA. CDR3 in DNA: TGTGCCAGCAGCTTAGGGTTGACTAGCGGGAGTTATAGCACAGATACGCAGTATTTT. Protein: CASSLGLTSGSYSTDTQYF.

The rearrangement links TRBV9 to TRBJ2-1, with 10 bases fitting TRBD2. Germline V gene data show CDR1 as SGDLS and CDR2 as YYNGEE. The ends lost 7 bases at V and 9 bases at J; junction bases unmatched: 7. The CDR3 is made up of 13 amino acids. The CDR3 coding sequence is TGTGCCAGCGGGCTAGCGGGAGTGGGTGAGCAGTTCTTC. This encodes CASGLAGVGEQFF.

The chain links TRBV5-4 to TRBJ2-7; D possibly corresponds to TRBD1 (5 bases). This CDR3 is built from 12 residues. The V end lost 1 base, the J end lost 4 bases, and 6 bases lay between the germline ends. The germline V gene encodes CDR1 SGHNT and CDR2 YYREEE (reference sequence). CDR3 in amino acids: CASSLRGYEQYF. CDR3 sequence (DNA): TGTGCCAGCAGCTTGAGGGGTTACGAGCAGTACTTC. The whole variable domain, remainder taken from reference TRBV5-4 and TRBJ2-7, is ETGVTQSPTHLIKTRGQQVTLRCSSQSGHNTVSWYQQALGQGPQFIFQYYREEENGRGNFPPRFSGLQFPNYSSELNVNALELDDSALYLCASSLRGYEQYFGPGTRLTVT.

The V call is TRBV3-1 (or the pseudogene TRBV3-2), the J call TRBJ2-5; D is uncertain. CDR1 and CDR2 from the germline V gene are LGHDT and YNNKEL (reference sequence). This CDR3 comprises 14 residues. Trimming left V 2 bases short and J 4 bases short, with 11 bases between. This chain's CDR3 is CASSQLGSGETQYF. CDR3 bases: TGTGCCAGCAGCCAACTCGGCTCGGGAGAGACCCAGTACTTC.